This TCR beta chain derives from a study of CD8+CD57+ T cells in acquired aplastic anemia. The CDR3 covers 14 residues. Trimming removed 0 bases at V and 1 base at J, with 5 bases between. Germline V CDR1 and CDR2: SGDLS, YYNGEE. There are many counts of this clonotype. Profiling of TCR beta VDJ combinations and CDR3 sequences used genomic DNA as template. TCRdb used MiXCR to reprocess the reads, holding one entry per CDR3 protein. The table shows about 71,000 distinct CDR3 sequences, with roughly half occurring only once. The sequence was collected from a human donor in good health, serving as a control. The chain joins TRBV9 to TRBJ2-1; the D gene is possibly TRBD2 (5 bases). The specimen sequenced was sorted CD4+, CD8+, or CD8+CD57+ T cells (not recorded which) from PBMCs. The CDR3: CASSVGESYNEQFF. In DNA, the CDR3 is TGTGCCAGCAGCGTAGGGGAGTCCTACAATGAGCAGTTCTTC.